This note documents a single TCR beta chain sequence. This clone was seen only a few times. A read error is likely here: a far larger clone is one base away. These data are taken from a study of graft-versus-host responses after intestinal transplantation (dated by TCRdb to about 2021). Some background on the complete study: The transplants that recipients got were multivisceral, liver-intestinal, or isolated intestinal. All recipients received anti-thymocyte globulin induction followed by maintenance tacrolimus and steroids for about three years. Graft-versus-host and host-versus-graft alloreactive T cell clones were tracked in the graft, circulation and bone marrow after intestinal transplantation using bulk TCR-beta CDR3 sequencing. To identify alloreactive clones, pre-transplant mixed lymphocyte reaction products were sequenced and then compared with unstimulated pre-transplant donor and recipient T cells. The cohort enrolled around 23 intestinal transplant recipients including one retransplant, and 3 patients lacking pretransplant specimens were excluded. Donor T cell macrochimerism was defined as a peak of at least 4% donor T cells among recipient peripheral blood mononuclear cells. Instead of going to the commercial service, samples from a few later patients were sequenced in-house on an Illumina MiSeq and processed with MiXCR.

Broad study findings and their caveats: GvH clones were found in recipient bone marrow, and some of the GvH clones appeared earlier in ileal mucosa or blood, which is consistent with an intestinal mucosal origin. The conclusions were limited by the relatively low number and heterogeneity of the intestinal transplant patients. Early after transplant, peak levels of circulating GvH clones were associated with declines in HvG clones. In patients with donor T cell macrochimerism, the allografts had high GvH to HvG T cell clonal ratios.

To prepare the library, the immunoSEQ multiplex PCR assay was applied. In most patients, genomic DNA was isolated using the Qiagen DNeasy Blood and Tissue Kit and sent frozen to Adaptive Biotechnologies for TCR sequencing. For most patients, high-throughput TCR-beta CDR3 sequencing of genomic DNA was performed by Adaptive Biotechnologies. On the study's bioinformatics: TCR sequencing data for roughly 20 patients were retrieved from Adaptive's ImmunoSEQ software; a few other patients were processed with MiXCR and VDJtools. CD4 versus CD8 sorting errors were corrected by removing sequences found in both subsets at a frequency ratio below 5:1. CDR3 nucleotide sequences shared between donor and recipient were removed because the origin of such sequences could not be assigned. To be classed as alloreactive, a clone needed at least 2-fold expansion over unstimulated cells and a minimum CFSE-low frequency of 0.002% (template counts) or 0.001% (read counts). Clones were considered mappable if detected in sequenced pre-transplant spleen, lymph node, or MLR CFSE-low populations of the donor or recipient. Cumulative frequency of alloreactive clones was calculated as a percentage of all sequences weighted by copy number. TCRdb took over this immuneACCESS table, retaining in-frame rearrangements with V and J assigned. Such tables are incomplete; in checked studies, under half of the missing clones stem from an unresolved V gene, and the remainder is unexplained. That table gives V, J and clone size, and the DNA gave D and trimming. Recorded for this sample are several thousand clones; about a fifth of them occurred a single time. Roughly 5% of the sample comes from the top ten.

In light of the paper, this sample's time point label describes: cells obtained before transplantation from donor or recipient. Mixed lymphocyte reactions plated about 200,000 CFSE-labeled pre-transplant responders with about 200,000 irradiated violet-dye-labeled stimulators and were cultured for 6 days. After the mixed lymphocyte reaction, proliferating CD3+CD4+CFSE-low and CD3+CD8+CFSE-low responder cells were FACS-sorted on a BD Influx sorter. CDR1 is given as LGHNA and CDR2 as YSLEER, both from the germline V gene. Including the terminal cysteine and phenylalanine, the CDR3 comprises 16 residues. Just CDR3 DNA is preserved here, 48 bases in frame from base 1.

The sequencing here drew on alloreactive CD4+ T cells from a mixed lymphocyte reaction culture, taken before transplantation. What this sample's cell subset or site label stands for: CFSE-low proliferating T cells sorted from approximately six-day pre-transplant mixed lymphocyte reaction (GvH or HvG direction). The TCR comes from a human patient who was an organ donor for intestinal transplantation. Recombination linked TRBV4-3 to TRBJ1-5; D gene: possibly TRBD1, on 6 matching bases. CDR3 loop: CGSSQDRWTVQGPQHF. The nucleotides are TGCGGCAGCAGCCAAGACCGATGGACAGTCCAGGGGCCCCAGCATTTT.